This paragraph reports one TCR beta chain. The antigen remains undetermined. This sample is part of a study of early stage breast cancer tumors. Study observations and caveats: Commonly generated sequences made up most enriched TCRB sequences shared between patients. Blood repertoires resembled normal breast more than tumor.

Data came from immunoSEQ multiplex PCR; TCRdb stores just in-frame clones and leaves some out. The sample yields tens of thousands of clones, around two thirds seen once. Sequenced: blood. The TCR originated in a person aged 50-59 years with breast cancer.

CDR3 coding DNA: TGTGCCAGCAGCTTAAAGAAGGGGGTACAGCCCCAGCATTTT. Translated: CASSLKKGVQPQHF. This chain joins TRBV7-2 and TRBJ1-5, with D maybe TRBD1 (6 bases). V lost 2 bases, J lost 7 bases, and 12 bases lay in between. This CDR3 has 14 residues. Per the germline V gene, CDR1 is SGHTA and CDR2 is FQGNSA.